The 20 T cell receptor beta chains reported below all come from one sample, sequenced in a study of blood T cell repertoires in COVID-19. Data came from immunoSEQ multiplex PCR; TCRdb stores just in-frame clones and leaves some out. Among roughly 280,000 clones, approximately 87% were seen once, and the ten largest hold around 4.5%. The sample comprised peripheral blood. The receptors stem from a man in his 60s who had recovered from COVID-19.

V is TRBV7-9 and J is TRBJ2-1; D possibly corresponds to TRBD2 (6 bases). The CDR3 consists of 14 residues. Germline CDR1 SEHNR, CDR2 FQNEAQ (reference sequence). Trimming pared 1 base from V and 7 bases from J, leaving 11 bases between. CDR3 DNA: TGTGCCAGCAGCTTAGTTATGACTAGAAATGAGCAGTTCTTC. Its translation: CASSLVMTRNEQFF.

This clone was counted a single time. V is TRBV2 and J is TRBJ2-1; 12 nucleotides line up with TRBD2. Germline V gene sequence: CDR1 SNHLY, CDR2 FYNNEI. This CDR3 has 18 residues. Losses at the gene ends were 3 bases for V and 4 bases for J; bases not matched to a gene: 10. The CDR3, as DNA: TGTGCCAGCAGTGACCCGACTAGCGGGGGAGGGGCATACAATGAGCAGTTCTTC. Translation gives CASSDPTSGGGAYNEQFF.

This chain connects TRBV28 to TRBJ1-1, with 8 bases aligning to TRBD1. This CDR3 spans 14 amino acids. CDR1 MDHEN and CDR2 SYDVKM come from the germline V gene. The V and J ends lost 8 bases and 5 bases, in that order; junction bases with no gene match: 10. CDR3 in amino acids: CASVNRGGRTEAFF. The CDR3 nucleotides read TGTGCCAGCGTAAACAGGGGGGGCCGGACTGAAGCTTTCTTT.

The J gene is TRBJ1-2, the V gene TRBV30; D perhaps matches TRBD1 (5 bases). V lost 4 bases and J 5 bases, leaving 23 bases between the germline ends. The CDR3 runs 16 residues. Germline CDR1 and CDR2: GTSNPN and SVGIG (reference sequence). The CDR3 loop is CAWTEKPGLGGYGYTF. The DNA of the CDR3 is TGTGCCTGGACCGAAAAACCGGGCTTGGGGGGATATGGCTACACCTTC.

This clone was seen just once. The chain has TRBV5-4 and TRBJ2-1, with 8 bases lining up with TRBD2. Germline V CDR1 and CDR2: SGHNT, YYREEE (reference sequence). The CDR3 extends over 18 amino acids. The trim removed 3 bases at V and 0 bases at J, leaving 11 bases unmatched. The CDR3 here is CASSSPLAGSISYNEQFF. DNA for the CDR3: TGTGCCAGCAGCTCCCCCTTAGCGGGGTCAATCTCCTACAATGAGCAGTTCTTC.

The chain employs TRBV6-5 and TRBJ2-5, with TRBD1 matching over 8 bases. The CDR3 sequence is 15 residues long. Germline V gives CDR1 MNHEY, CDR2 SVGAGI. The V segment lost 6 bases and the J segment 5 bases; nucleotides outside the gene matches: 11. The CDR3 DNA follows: TGTGCCAGCAGAAACCAGGGGGCGACCGGGGAGACCCAGTACTTC. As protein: CASRNQGATGETQYF.

CDR3 bases: TGTGCCAGCAGTTCCGGGACAGGGAATGAGCAGTACTTC. This gives the protein CASSSGTGNEQYF. The chain couples TRBV7-2 to TRBJ2-7, with 9 bases that match TRBD1. The CDR3 extends over 13 amino acids. Per germline, CDR1 SGHTA and CDR2 FQGNSA. V trimming: 6 bases; J trimming: 7 bases; junction bases outside the gene matches: 7.

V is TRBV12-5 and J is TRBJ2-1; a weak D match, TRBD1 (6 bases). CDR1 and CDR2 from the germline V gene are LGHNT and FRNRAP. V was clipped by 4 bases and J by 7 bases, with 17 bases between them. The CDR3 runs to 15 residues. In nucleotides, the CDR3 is TGTGCTAGTGGTTCGGTAGGGGGTAACTTTAATGAGCAGTTCTTC. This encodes CASGSVGGNFNEQFF. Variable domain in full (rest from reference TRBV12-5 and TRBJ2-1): DARVTQTPRHKVTEMGQEVTMRCQPILGHNTVFWYRQTMMQGLELLAYFRNRAPLDDSGMPKDRFSAEMPDATLATLKIQPSEPRDSAVYFCASGSVGGNFNEQFFGPGTRLTVL.

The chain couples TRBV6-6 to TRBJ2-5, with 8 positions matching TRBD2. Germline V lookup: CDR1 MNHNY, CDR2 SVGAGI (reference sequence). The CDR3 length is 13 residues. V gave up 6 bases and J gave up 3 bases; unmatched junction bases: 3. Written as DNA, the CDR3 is TGTGCCAGCAGATTTAGCGGGAAAGAGACCCAGTACTTC. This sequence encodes CASRFSGKETQYF.

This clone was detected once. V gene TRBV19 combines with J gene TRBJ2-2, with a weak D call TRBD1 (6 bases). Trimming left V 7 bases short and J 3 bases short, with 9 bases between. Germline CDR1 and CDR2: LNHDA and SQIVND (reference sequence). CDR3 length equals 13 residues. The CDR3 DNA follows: TGTGCCAGTAACAGGGCCGACACCGGGGAGCTGTTTTTT. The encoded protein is CASNRADTGELFF.

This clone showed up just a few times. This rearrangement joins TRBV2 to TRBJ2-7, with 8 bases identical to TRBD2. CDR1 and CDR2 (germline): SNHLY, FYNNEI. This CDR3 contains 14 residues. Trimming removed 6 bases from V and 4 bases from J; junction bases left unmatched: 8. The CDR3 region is CASRGPGRDYEQYF. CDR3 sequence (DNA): TGTGCCAGCAGGGGTCCCGGGAGGGATTACGAGCAGTACTTC.

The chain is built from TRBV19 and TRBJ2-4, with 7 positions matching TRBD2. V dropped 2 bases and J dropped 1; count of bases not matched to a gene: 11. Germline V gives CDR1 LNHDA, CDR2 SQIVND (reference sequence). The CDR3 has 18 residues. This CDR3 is CASSIMAGDPTAKNIQYF. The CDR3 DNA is TGTGCCAGTAGTATAATGGCGGGGGACCCTACGGCCAAAAACATTCAGTACTTC.

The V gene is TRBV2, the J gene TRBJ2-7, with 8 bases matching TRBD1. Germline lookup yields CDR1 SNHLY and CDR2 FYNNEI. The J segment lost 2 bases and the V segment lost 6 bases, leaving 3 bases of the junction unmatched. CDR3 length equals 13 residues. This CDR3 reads CASSRDRPYEQYF. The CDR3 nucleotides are TGTGCCAGCAGCCGGGACAGGCCCTACGAGCAGTACTTC.

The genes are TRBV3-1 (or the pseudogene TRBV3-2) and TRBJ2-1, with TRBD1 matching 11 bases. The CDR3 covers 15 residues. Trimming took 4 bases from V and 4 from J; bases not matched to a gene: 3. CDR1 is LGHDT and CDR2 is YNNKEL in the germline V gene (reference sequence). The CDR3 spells CASSPGTGGYNEQFF. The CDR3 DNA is TGTGCCAGCAGCCCCGGGACAGGGGGTTACAATGAGCAGTTCTTC.

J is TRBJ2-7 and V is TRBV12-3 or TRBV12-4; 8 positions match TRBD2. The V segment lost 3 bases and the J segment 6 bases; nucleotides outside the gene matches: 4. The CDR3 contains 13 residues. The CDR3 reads CASSLSSGLEQYF. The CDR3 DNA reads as TGTGCCAGCAGTTTGTCTAGCGGGCTCGAGCAGTACTTC.

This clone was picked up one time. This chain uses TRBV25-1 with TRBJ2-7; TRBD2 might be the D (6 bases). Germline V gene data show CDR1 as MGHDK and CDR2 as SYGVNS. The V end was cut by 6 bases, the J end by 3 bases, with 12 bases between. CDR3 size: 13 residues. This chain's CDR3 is CASRGGTLYEQYF. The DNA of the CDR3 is TGTGCCAGCAGGGGGGGAACCCTCTACGAGCAGTACTTC.

Here the CDR3 DNA reads TGTGCCAGCAGCTTTCCGATAGCGGGAGGGCCCAACGAGCAGTACTTC. Translated: CASSFPIAGGPNEQYF. This chain connects TRBV7-8 to TRBJ2-7; TRBD2 agrees at 11 bases. The CDR3 runs to 16 residues. The germline gives CDR1 SGHVS, CDR2 FQNEAQ. J gave up 5 bases and V 3 bases, and 9 bases lay outside the gene matches.

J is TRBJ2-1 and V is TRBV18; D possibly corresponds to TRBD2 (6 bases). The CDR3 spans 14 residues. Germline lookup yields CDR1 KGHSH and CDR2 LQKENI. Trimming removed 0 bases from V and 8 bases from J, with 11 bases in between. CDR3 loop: CASSPPTSFHEQFF. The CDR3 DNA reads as TGTGCCAGCTCACCACCCACTAGCTTCCATGAGCAGTTCTTC.

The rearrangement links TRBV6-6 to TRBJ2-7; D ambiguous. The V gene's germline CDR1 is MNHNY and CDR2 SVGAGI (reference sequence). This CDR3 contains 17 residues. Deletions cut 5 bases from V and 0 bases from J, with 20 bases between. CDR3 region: CASSPPVGEPRSYEQYF. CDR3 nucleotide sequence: TGTGCCAGCAGTCCGCCTGTTGGAGAGCCCCGCTCCTACGAGCAGTACTTC.

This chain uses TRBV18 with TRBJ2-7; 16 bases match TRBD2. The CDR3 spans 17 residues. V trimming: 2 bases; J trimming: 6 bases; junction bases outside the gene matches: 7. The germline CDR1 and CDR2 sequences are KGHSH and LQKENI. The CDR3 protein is CASSPRGTSGGAAEQYF. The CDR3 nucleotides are TGTGCCAGCTCACCAAGAGGGACTAGCGGGGGGGCGGCCGAGCAGTACTTC.